Listed here is a single T cell receptor (beta chain). What it binds is not known. The method was immunoSEQ multiplex PCR; TCRdb's version includes in-frame clones alone and lacks a portion of them. This table has 120,000 or so clones, around 86% appearing once. The entry originates in a study of PD-1 blockade in mismatch repair-deficient tumors. Study-wide results and caveats: Tumor-resident clones, often undetectable pretreatment in blood, expanded then contracted after pembrolizumab.

The germline V gene encodes CDR1 LGHNA and CDR2 YNFKEQ. This CDR3 comprises 16 residues. V lost 1 base and J lost 0, with 10 bases in between. The chain uses TRBV4-2 and TRBJ2-1; maybe TRBD1 (5 bases). This TCR derives from an adult with mismatch repair-deficient cancer. This specimen was peripheral blood, taken 44 weeks after starting pembrolizumab. CDR3 in DNA: TGTGCCAGCAGCCAAGCTACAGGAAGCTCCTACAATGAGCAGTTCTTC. As protein: CASSQATGSSYNEQFF.